Described below is a single TCR beta chain sequence and its context. This may stem from a read error, because a much larger clone lies one nucleotide away. Using RNA template, CDR3s of TCR alpha and beta were amplified with iRepertoire arm-PCR. TCRdb reprocessed the multiplex PCR reads via MiXCR and lists one record per CDR3 protein. The sample holds around 190,000 distinct CDR3 sequences, roughly 45% seen once. CDR1 and CDR2 from the germline V gene are WSHSY and SAAADI. Trimming removed 0 bases at V and 7 bases at J, with 4 bases between. This CDR3 has 11 residues. The entry originates in a study of glioma-infiltrating T cells.

The source is a human donor with low-grade glioma or glioblastoma, undergoing nonglioma brain surgery, or in good health (not recorded which). The source material was glioma tissue, nonneoplastic brain tissue, or PBMCs (not recorded which). The genes are TRBV10-2 and TRBJ2-7; D gene unclear. CDR3 DNA: TGCGCCAGCAGTGAGTCCAATGAGCAGTACTTC. As protein: CASSESNEQYF.